This entry features one T cell receptor beta chain sequence. Its antigen is unknown. The source of the sample is a study of T cells expressing NK-cell markers. For the study at large: Source material for TCR beta repertoires consisted of sorted CD3+CD56+NKG2C+, CD3+CD56+NKG2C- and CD3+CD56-NKG2C+ T cells. Seven donors tested HCMV-seropositive and one tested seronegative among the eight sequenced. Study-wide results and caveats: Among four donors, these clonotypes also ranked first in the CD3+CD56-NKG2C+ fraction.

TCRdb reprocessed the 5' RACE reads, with one entry per CDR3 protein and no DNA. This sample contains over 100,000 distinct CDR3 sequences. CDR1 is MDHEN, CDR2 SYDVKM, per germline. This CDR3 comprises 16 residues. This receptor was identified in a woman aged 18 to 75 in good health. The rearrangement uses TRBV28 and TRBJ2-2; lacking DNA, the TRBD1 call made by TCRdb goes unchecked. Sequencing input: blood T cells: a sorted CD56 or NKG2C T cell subset, CD4+ or CD8+ T cells, or bulk PBMC T cells (not recorded which). The CDR3 loop is CASSFGQGVRVWELFF.